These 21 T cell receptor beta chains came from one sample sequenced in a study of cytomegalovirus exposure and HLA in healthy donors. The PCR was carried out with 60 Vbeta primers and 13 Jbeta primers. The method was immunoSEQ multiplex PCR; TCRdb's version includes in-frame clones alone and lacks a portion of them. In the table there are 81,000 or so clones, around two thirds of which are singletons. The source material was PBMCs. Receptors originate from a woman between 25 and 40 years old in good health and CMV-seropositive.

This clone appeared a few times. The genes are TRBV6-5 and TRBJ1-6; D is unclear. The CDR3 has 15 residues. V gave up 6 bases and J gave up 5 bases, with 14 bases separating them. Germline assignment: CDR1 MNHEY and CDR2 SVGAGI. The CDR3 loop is CASSPGRGHNSPLHF. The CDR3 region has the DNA TGTGCCAGCAGCCCAGGAAGAGGGCATAATTCACCCCTCCACTTT.

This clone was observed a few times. The CDR3 DNA sequence: TGTGCCAGCAGTTACTCGACTAGCGGGGGGGCAGATACGCAGTATTTT. Protein: CASSYSTSGGADTQYF. The chain links TRBV6-5 to TRBJ2-3; 14 bases are shared with TRBD2. The CDR3 sequence is 16 residues long. The germline V gene encodes CDR1 MNHEY and CDR2 SVGAGI. V shed 0 bases, J shed 4 bases, and the junction held 0 bases outside the gene matches.

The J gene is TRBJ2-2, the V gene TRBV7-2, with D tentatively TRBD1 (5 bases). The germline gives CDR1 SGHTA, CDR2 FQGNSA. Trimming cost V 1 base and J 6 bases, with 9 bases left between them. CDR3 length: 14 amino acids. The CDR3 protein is CASSLGGDAGELFF. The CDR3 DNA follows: TGTGCCAGCAGCTTAGGGGGCGACGCCGGGGAGCTGTTTTTT.

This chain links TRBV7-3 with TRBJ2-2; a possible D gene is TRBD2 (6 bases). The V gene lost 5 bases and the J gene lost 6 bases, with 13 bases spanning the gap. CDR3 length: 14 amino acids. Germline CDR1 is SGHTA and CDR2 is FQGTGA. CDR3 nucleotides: TGTGCCAGCAGCGCCTCCTGGGGGGCCGGGGAGCTGTTTTTT. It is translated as CASSASWGAGELFF.

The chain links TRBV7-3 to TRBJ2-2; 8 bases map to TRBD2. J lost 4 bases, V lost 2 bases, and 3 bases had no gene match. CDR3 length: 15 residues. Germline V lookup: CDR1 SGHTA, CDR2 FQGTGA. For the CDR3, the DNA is TGTGCCAGCAGCTTAGGTCTAGCGGGCACCGGGGAGCTGTTTTTT. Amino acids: CASSLGLAGTGELFF.

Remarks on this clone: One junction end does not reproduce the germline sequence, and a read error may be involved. The CDR3: CSSSLGGQGYSPLHF. The CDR3 DNA sequence: TGTTCCAGCAGCTTAGGGGGACAGGGGTATTCACCCCTCCACTTT. The chain is built from TRBV7-9 and TRBJ1-6; 10 bases are shared with TRBD1. This CDR3 has 15 amino acids. In germline, CDR1 is SEHNR, CDR2 FQNEAQ (reference sequence).

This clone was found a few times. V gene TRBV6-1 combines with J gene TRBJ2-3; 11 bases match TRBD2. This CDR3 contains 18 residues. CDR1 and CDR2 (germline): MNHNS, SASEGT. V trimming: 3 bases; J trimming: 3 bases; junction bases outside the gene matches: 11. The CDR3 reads CASSERASGGIVTDTQYF. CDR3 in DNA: TGTGCCAGCAGTGAGAGGGCTAGCGGGGGGATTGTGACAGATACGCAGTATTTT.

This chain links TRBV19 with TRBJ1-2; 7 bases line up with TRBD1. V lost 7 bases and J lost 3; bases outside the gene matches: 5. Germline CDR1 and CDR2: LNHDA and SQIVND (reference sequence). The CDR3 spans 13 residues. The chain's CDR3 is CASTRDRDYGYTF. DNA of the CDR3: TGTGCCAGTACCAGAGACAGGGACTATGGCTACACCTTC.

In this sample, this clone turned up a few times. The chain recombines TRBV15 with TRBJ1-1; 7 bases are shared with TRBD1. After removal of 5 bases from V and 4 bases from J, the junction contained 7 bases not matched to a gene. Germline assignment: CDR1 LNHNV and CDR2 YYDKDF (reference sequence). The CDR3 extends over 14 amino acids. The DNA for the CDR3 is TGTGCCACCAGCTACCGACAGGGCGCCACTGAAGCTTTCTTT. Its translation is CATSYRQGATEAFF.

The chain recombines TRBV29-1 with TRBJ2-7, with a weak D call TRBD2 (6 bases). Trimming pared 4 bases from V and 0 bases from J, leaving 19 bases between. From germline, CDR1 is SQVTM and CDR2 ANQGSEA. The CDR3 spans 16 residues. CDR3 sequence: CSVAALGGRSSYEQYF. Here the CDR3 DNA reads TGCAGCGTTGCCGCCCTGGGGGGAAGGAGCTCCTACGAGCAGTACTTC.

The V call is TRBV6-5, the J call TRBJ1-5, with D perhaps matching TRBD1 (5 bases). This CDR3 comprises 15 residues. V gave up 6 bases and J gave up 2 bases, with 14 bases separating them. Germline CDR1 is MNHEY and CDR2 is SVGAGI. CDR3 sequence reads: CASSPTRGGNQPQHF. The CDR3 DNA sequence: TGTGCCAGCAGCCCTACTCGGGGGGGCAATCAGCCCCAGCATTTT.

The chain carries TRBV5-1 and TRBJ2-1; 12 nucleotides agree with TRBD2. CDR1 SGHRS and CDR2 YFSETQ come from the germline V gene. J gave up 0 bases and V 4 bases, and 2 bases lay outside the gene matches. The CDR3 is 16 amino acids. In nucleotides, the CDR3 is TGCGCCAGCAGCCAACTAGCGGGGGGCTCCTACAATGAGCAGTTCTTC. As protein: CASSQLAGGSYNEQFF.

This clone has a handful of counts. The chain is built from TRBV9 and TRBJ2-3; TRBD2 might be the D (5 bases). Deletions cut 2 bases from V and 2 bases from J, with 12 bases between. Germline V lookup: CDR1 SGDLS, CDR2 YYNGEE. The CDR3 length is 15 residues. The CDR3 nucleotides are TGTGCCAGCAGCGTCGTCGGGGAGCCCACAGATACGCAGTATTTT. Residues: CASSVVGEPTDTQYF.

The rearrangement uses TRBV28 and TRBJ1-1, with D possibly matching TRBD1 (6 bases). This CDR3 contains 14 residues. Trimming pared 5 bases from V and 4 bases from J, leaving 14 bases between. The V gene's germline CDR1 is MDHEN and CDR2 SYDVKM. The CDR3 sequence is CASSPTGIGTEAFF. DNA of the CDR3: TGTGCCAGCAGTCCCACAGGGATTGGCACTGAAGCTTTCTTT.

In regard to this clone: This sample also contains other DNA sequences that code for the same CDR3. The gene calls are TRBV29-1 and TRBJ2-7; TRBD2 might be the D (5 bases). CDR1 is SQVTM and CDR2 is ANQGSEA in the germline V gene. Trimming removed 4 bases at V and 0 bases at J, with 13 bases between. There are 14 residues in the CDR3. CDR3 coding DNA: TGCAGCGTTGGAGTCGAGGGCTTCTCCTACGAGCAGTACTTC. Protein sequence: CSVGVEGFSYEQYF.

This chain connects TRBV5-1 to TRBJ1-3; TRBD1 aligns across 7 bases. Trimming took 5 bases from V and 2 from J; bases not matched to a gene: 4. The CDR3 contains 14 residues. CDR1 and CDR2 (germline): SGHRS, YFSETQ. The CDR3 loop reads CASSPGTAGNTIYF. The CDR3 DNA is TGCGCCAGCAGTCCCGGGACAGCTGGAAACACCATATATTTT.

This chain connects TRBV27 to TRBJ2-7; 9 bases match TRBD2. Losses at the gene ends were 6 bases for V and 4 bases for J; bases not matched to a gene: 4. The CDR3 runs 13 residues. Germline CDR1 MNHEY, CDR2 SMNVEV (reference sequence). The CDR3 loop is CASSRSGGYEQYF. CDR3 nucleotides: TGTGCCAGCAGCCGTAGCGGGGGTTACGAGCAGTACTTC.

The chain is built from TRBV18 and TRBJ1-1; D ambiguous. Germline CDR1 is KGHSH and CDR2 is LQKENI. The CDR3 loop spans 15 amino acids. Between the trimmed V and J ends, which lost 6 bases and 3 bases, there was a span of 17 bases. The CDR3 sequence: CASSRFMSEDTEAFF. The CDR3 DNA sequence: TGTGCCAGCTCCCGCTTTATGTCAGAGGACACTGAAGCTTTCTTT.

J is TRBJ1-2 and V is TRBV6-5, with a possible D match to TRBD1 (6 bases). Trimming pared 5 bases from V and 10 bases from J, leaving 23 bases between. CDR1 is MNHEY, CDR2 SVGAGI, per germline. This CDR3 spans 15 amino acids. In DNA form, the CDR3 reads TGTGCCAGCAGTAAGGGTTTAGTAACAGGGCGCGACTACACCTTC. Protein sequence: CASSKGLVTGRDYTF.

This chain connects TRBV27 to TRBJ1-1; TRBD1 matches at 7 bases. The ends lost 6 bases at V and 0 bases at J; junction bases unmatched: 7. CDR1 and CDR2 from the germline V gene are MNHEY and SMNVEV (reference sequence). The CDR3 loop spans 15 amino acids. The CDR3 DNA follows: TGTGCCAGCAGCTGGGACAGAGTCATGAACACTGAAGCTTTCTTT. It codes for CASSWDRVMNTEAFF.

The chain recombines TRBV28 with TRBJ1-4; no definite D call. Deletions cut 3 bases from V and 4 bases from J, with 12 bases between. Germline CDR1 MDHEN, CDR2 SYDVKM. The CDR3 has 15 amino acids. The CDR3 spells CASSFPGADNEKLFF. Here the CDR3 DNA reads TGTGCCAGCAGTTTTCCGGGAGCCGATAATGAAAAACTGTTTTTT.